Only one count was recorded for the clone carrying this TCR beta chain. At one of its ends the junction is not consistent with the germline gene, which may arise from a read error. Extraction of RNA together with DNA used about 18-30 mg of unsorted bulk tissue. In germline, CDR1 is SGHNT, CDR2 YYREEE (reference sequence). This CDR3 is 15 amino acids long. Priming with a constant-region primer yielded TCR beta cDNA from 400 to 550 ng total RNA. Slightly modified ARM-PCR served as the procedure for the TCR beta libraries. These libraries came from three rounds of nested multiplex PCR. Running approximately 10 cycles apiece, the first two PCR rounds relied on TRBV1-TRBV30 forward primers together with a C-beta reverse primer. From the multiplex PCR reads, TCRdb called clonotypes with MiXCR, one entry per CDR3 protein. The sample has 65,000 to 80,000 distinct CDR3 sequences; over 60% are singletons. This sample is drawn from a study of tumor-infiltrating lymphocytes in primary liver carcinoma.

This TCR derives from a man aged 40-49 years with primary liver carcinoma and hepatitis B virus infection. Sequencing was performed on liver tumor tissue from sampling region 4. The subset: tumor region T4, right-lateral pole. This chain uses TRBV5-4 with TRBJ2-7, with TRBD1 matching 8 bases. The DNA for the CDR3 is TGTGCCTGCAGCATAACCGGGACAGGAGCTTACGAGCAGTACTTT. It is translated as CACSITGTGAYEQYF. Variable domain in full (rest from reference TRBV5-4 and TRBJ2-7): ETGVTQSPTHLIKTRGQQVTLRCSSQSGHNTVSWYQQALGQGPQFIFQYYREEENGRGNFPPRFSGLQFPNYSSELNVNALELDDSALYLCACSITGTGAYEQYFGPGTRLTVT.